These 15 T cell receptor beta chains originate from one sample sequenced in a study of blood T cell repertoires in COVID-19 (dated by TCRdb to the early 2020s). The method behind the library was the immunoSEQ multiplex PCR assay. TCRdb retrieved this table from immuneACCESS and kept in-frame rearrangements only. Not all clones are present; in checked studies, unresolved V genes account for under half, and no reason is known for the remainder. For this sample there are about 64,000 clones; more than 75% appear just once. 1.6% of the sample is taken by the ten largest. The material sequenced was peripheral blood. The receptors were sampled from a human donor in a cohort sampled during active COVID-19.

The V gene is TRBV6-1, the J gene TRBJ2-7, with TRBD1 as a possible D gene (5 bases). Trimming left V 1 base short and J 5 bases short, with 21 bases between. Germline V gene data show CDR1 as MNHNS and CDR2 as SASEGT. The CDR3 consists of 17 residues. CDR3 bases: TGTGCCAGCAGTGAAGGGGGCCGGGCTTTTCGATCCCACGAGCAGTACTTC. This codes for CASSEGGRAFRSHEQYF.

The gene calls are TRBV7-6 and TRBJ2-3; D not certain. Between the trimmed V and J ends, which lost 1 base and 6 bases, there was a span of 11 bases. CDR3 length: 14 amino acids. CDR1 SGHVS and CDR2 FNYEAQ come from the germline V gene. The CDR3 protein is CASSLDPSGDTQYF. For the CDR3, the DNA is TGTGCCAGCAGCTTAGACCCCTCCGGGGATACGCAGTATTTT. The variable domain in full, with the rest retrieved from reference TRBV7-6 and TRBJ2-3, is GAGVSQSPRYKVTKRGQDVALRCDPISGHVSLYWYRQALGQGPEFLTYFNYEAQQDKSGLPNDRFSAERPEGSISTLTIQRTEQRDSAMYRCASSLDPSGDTQYFGPGTRLTVL.

The CDR3 sequence: CASSSRVDYEQYF. CDR3 in DNA: TGTGCCAGCAGCAGCAGGGTGGACTACGAGCAGTACTTC. This chain connects TRBV5-4 to TRBJ2-7, with D perhaps TRBD1 (5 bases). The CDR3 runs to 13 residues. V lost 4 bases and J 3 bases, leaving 11 bases between the germline ends. Germline CDR1 and CDR2: SGHNT and YYREEE (reference sequence). Together with reference TRBV5-4 and TRBJ2-7, the CDR3 gives the full variable domain: ETGVTQSPTHLIKTRGQQVTLRCSSQSGHNTVSWYQQALGQGPQFIFQYYREEENGRGNFPPRFSGLQFPNYSSELNVNALELDDSALYLCASSSRVDYEQYFGPGTRLTVT.

The rearrangement joins TRBV21-1 to TRBJ2-1; the table names TRBD2, a call not compared with the DNA. TRBV21-1 is a pseudogene locus. The CDR3 runs to 17 residues. In DNA, the CDR3 is TGTGCCAGCAGCAAAGGACCCGGGACTAGCCTATACAATGAGCAGTTCTTC. Protein product: CASSKGPGTSLYNEQFF.

The J gene is TRBJ2-7, the V gene TRBV4-3; a possible D gene is TRBD1 (5 bases). This CDR3 has 15 residues. Germline V gene data show CDR1 as LGHNA and CDR2 as YSLEER. The V end lost 1 base, the J end lost 4 bases, and 14 bases lay between the germline ends. This chain's CDR3 is CASSQAETAGYEQYF. As DNA, the CDR3 is TGCGCCAGCAGCCAAGCTGAGACAGCCGGGTACGAGCAGTACTTC.

V and J are TRBV4-3 and TRBJ1-6; the match to TRBD1 covers 8 bases. The CDR3 consists of 20 residues. The J segment lost 2 bases and the V segment lost 1 base, leaving 13 bases of the junction unmatched. CDR1 and CDR2 from the germline V gene are LGHNA and YSLEER. CDR3: CASSQAPMAGGNAYNSPLHF. The CDR3 nucleotides read TGCGCCAGCAGCCAAGCCCCTATGGCAGGGGGCAACGCCTATAATTCACCCCTCCACTTT.

The rearrangement joins TRBV7-7 to TRBJ2-2; 7 bases are a match to TRBD2. CDR3 length: 16 residues. Germline assignment: CDR1 SSHAT and CDR2 FNYEAQ (reference sequence). V shed 3 bases, J shed 1 base, and the junction held 5 bases outside the gene matches. CDR3 loop: CASSFTSERNTGELFF. The CDR3 region has the DNA TGTGCCAGCAGCTTTACTAGCGAAAGGAACACCGGGGAGCTGTTTTTT.

This chain uses TRBV6-6 with TRBJ1-3; D possibly corresponds to TRBD1 (6 bases). Germline V gene lookup returns CDR1 MNHNY and CDR2 SVGAGI (reference sequence). The V gene lost 6 bases and the J gene lost 6 bases, with 15 bases spanning the gap. This CDR3 is built from 14 residues. The CDR3 coding sequence is TGTGCCAGCAGCCCCCGCAGGGGCGAAAACACCATATATTTT. Translating it yields CASSPRRGENTIYF.

As DNA, the CDR3 is TGTGCCACCAGTGATTTGGCGGGAGTCTACAATGAGCAGTTCTTC. Its translation: CATSDLAGVYNEQFF. This sequence joins TRBV24-1 and TRBJ2-1; 7 bases match TRBD2. CDR3 length: 15 residues. J gave up 3 bases and V 0 bases, and 1 base lay outside the gene matches. The V gene's germline CDR1 is KGHDR and CDR2 SFDVKD.

This clone was detected only once. J is TRBJ2-7 and V is TRBV7-2; the match to TRBD1 covers 10 bases. V was pared by 4 bases and J by 3 bases, with 15 bases of the junction left unmatched. This CDR3 is built from 18 residues. Germline V lookup: CDR1 SGHTA, CDR2 FQGNSA. The CDR3 is CASSSRTTGGWALYEQYF. The CDR3 nucleotides are TGTGCCAGCAGCTCCCGAACGACAGGGGGCTGGGCTCTCTACGAGCAGTACTTC.

This clone was counted a few times. This chain uses TRBV7-2 with TRBJ2-2, with TRBD2 matching 7 bases. The CDR3 covers 15 residues. Unmatched junction bases numbered 8, after V lost 6 bases and J lost 4 bases. In germline, CDR1 is SGHTA, CDR2 FQGNSA. CDR3 bases: TGTGCCAGCAGAACCGGGACTAAGAGCACCGGGGAGCTGTTTTTT. Its translation: CASRTGTKSTGELFF.

The J gene is TRBJ2-5, the V gene TRBV5-1; TRBD1 matches 8 bases. From germline, CDR1 is SGHRS and CDR2 YFSETQ. This CDR3 is built from 16 residues. J was trimmed by 2 bases and V by 0 bases; bases with no gene match: 6. The CDR3 bases are TGCGCCAGCAGCTTGGGGGGGACAGGCGCACAAGAGACCCAGTACTTC. Translation gives CASSLGGTGAQETQYF.

The CDR3 protein is CASSLSGSNSNQPQHF. The CDR3 coding sequence is TGTGCCAGCTCACTTTCAGGATCGAATAGCAATCAGCCCCAGCATTTT. The V call is TRBV18, the J call TRBJ1-5; D is unresolved. CDR1 is KGHSH, CDR2 LQKENI, per germline. CDR3 length: 16 amino acids. Trimming shortened V by 4 bases and J by 0 bases, and 13 bases separated the two germline ends.

This clone was observed once. The rearrangement links TRBV28 to TRBJ2-1; 8 positions match TRBD1. CDR1 MDHEN and CDR2 SYDVKM come from the germline V gene. The ends lost 6 bases at V and 1 base at J; junction bases unmatched: 8. The CDR3 has 16 residues. CDR3 DNA: TGTGCCAGCAGCGGTATCTACAGGGGGTCCTACAATGAGCAGTTCTTC. Protein product: CASSGIYRGSYNEQFF. Variable domain in full (rest from reference TRBV28 and TRBJ2-1): DVKVTQSSRYLVKRTGEKVFLECVQDMDHENMFWYRQDPGLGLRLIYFSYDVKMKEKGDIPEGYSVSREKKERFSLILESASTNQTSMYLCASSGIYRGSYNEQFFGPGTRLTVL.

The CDR3 spells CATSSDSATNEKLFF. The CDR3 DNA reads as TGTGCCACCAGCAGCGACAGTGCAACTAATGAAAAACTGTTTTTT. This chain joins TRBV15 and TRBJ1-4, with a weak D call TRBD1 (5 bases). V shed 3 bases and J shed 0 bases, with 8 bases lying between them. Germline V gives CDR1 LNHNV, CDR2 YYDKDF (reference sequence). This CDR3 region has 15 residues. The full variable domain, in which reference TRBV15 and TRBJ1-4 provide the parts outside the CDR3, is DAMVIQNPRYQVTQFGKPVTLSCSQTLNHNVMYWYQQKSSQAPKLLFHYYDKDFNNEADTPDNFQSRRPNTSFCFLDIRSPGLGDTAMYLCATSSDSATNEKLFFGSGTQLSVL.